This T cell receptor (beta chain) came from a study of blood T cell repertoires in COVID-19 (dated by TCRdb to 2019 to 2021). Study-wide context: Collaborator samples came from the United States, Italy and Spain and covered acute and convalescent phases of COVID-19. Samples were obtained from the ongoing ImmuneRACE study (first 160 participants) and from over a thousand subjects provided by 6 global collaborators. A freely available public database, intended as a resource for researchers studying the immune response to SARS-CoV-2, is where the repertoires were released. Subjects who had been exposed to COVID-19, were actively infected with it, or had recovered from it provided the deeply sampled blood TCRbeta repertoires that made up the dataset. The material from the prospective study consisted of cDNA or gDNA derived from T cells, B-cell-depleted T cells, or PBMCs. Where available, HLA class I and class II types were taken from metadata supplied by the sample provider and were not determined by assay-based typing. A de-identified subject ID, COVID-19 status, age in years and sex were almost always included in the sample metadata. Study-level results and caveats: The quantity of clinical and demographic metadata differed by source and by participant and was supplied without curation.

With respect to this clone: Its antigen has not been determined. The sample holds no much larger clone one base away, and base qualities are not on file.

TCRbeta CDR3 regions were amplified from genomic DNA using the immunoSEQ Assay, a bias-controlled multiplex PCR. For the original study's pipeline: The number of nucleated cells in each sample was estimated from the amplification of reference gene primers within the assay. To quantify the absolute abundance of each unique TCRbeta CDR3 rearrangement, sequence reads were collapsed and filtered. Productive Simpson clonality was computed per sample as the square root of Simpson's diversity index over productive rearrangements. In TCRdb, the immuneACCESS table is reduced to in-frame sequences with V and J assigned. These tables do not hold every clone; where another copy was compared, an unresolved V gene accounts for under half, and the others remain unexplained. The V and J calls and clone size were taken over from that table, and D and trimming were inferred from the DNA. The table for this sample lists tens of thousands of clones; roughly 74% of them were counted only once. Of the sample, about 6% is held by the ten largest clones.

CDR1 and CDR2, looked up from the germline V gene, are MDHEN and SYDVKM. Spanning cysteine to phenylalanine, the CDR3 consists of 15 amino acids. CDR3 DNA only is kept here, 45 bases in frame from base 1. V sheds 6 bases and J sheds 0 bases, leaving 14 bases between their ends. At one collaborating source in Seattle, patients were enrolled during active infection and were followed longitudinally through the course of disease. Each collaborating institution followed its own protocols to collect whole blood in K2EDTA tubes. For TCRbeta analysis, collaborators shipped samples in one of three forms: frozen whole blood, isolated PBMCs, or DNA extracted from either of those sample types.

Sequencing was carried out using peripheral blood. The TCR sequence derives from a man aged 45-60 years with COVID-19, enrolled during active disease. Rearrangement joined TRBV28 to TRBJ1-2; the D region possibly corresponds to TRBD1 (6 bases align). The CDR3 has the sequence CASSPTDRANYGYTF. The DNA sequence reads TGTGCCAGCAGCCCCACGGACAGAGCTAACTATGGCTACACCTTC.